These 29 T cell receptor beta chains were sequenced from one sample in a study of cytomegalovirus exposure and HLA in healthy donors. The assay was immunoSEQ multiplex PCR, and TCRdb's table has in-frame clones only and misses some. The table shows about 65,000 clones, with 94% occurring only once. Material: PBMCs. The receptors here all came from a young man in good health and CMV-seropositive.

CDR3 coding DNA: TGTGCCAGCAGTTTAGGACCGACAGGGGCAGGCACTGAAGCTTTCTTT. Translated, it gives CASSLGPTGAGTEAFF. The chain carries TRBV28 and TRBJ1-1; 8 bases agree with TRBD1. The CDR3 has 16 residues. CDR1 and CDR2 (germline): MDHEN, SYDVKM. J gave up 4 bases and V 2 bases, and 9 bases lay outside the gene matches. Full variable domain (missing parts from reference TRBV28 and TRBJ1-1): DVKVTQSSRYLVKRTGEKVFLECVQDMDHENMFWYRQDPGLGLRLIYFSYDVKMKEKGDIPEGYSVSREKKERFSLILESASTNQTSMYLCASSLGPTGAGTEAFFGQGTRLTVV.

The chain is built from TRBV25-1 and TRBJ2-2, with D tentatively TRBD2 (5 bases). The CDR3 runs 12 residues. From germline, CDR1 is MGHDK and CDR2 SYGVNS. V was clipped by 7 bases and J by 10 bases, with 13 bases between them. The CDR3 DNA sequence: TGTGCCAGCAATACGGCGGGTATGGAGCTGTTTTTT. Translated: CASNTAGMELFF.

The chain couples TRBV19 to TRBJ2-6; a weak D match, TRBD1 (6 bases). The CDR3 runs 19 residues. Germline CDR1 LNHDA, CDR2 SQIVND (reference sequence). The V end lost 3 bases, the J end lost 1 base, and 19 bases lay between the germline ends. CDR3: CASSISGRGLWSGANVLTF. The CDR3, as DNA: TGTGCCAGTAGTATTTCGGGCAGGGGTTTATGGTCTGGGGCCAACGTCCTGACTTTC.

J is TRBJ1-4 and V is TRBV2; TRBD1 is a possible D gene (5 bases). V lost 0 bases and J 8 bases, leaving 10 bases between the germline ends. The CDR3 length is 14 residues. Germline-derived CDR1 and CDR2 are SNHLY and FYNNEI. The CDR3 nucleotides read TGTGCCAGCAGTGAAGCATCAGGGTGGGAAAAACTGTTTTTT. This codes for CASSEASGWEKLFF.

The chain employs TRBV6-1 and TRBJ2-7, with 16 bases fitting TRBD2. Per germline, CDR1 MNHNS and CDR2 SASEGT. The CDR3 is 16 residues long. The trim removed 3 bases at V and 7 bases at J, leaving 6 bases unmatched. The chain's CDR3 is CASSEGGLAGGWEQYF. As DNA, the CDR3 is TGTGCCAGCAGTGAGGGGGGACTAGCGGGAGGGTGGGAGCAGTACTTC.

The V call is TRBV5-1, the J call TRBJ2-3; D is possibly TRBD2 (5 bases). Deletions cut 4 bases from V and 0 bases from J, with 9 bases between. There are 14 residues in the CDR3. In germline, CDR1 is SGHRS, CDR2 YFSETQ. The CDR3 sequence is CASSPERSTDTQYF. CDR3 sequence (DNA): TGCGCCAGCAGCCCCGAGCGGAGCACAGATACGCAGTATTTT.

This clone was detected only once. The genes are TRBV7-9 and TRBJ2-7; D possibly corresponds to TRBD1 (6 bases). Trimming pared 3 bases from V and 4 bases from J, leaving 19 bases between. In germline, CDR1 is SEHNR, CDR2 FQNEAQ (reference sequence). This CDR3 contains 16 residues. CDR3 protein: CASSLSDRQASYEQYF. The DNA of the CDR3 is TGTGCCAGCAGCTTGTCCGACAGGCAGGCGTCGTACGAGCAGTACTTC.

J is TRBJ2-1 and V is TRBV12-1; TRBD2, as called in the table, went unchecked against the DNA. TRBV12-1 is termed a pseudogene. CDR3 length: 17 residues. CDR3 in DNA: TGTGCCAGCAGCTTTAACTTAGCGGGGGGGCTAGGTTTCGAGCAGTTCTTC. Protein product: CASSFNLAGGLGFEQFF.

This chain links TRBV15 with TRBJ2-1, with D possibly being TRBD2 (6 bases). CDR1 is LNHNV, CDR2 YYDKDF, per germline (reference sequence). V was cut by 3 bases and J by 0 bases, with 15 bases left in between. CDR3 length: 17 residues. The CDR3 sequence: CATSSEALASSYNEQFF. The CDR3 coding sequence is TGTGCCACCAGCAGTGAGGCCCTAGCGAGCTCCTACAATGAGCAGTTCTTC.

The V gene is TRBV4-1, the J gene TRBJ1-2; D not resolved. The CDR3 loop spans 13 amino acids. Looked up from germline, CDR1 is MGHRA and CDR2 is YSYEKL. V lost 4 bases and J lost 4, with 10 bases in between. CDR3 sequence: CASSRDPFYGYTF. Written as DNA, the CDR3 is TGCGCCAGCAGCCGAGACCCTTTCTATGGCTACACCTTC.

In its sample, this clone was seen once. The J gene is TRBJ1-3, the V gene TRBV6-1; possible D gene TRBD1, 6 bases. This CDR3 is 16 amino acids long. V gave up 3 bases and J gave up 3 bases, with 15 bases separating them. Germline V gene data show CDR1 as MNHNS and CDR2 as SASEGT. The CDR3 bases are TGTGCCAGCAGTGATTTCTCGAAACAGGGTGGAAACACCATATATTTT. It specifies CASSDFSKQGGNTIYF.

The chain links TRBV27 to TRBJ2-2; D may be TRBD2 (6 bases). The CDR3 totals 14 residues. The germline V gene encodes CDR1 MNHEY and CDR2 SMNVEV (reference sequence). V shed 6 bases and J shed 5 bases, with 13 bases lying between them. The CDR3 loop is CASRVPGRTGELFF. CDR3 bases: TGTGCCAGCAGGGTTCCGGGGAGGACCGGGGAGCTGTTTTTT.

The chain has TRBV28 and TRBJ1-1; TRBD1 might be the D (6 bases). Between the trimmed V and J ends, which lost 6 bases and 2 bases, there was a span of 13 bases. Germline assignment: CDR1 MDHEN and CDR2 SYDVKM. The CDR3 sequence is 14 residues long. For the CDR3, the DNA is TGTGCCAGCAGAAAGATACAGGGTAACACTGAAGCTTTCTTT. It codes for CASRKIQGNTEAFF.

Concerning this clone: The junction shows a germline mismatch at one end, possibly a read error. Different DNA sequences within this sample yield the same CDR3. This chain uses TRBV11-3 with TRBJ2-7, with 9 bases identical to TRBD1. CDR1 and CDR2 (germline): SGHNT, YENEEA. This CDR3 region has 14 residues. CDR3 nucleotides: TGTGCCAGCAGCTTAGGGACAGGGGTGTACGAACAGTACTTC. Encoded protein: CASSLGTGVYEQYF.

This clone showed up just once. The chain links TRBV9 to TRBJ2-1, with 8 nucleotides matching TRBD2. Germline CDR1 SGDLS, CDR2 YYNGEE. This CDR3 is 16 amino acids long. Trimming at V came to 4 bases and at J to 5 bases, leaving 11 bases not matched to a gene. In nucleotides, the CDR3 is TGTGCCAGCAGCCCAAGAAGCGGGAGTATGAACAATGAGCAGTTCTTC. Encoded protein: CASSPRSGSMNNEQFF. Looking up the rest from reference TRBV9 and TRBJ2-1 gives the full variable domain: DSGVTQTPKHLITATGQRVTLRCSPRSGDLSVYWYQQSLDQGLQFLIQYYNGEERAKGNILERFSAQQFPDLHSELNLSSLELGDSALYFCASSPRSGSMNNEQFFGPGTRLTVL.

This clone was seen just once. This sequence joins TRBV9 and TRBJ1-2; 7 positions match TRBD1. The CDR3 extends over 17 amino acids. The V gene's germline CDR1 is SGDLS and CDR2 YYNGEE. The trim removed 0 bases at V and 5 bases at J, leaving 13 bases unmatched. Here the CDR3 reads CASSVGNRGTADYGYTF. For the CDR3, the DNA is TGTGCCAGCAGCGTAGGTAACAGAGGGACAGCTGATTATGGCTACACCTTC. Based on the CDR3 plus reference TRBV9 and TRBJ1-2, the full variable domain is DSGVTQTPKHLITATGQRVTLRCSPRSGDLSVYWYQQSLDQGLQFLIQYYNGEERAKGNILERFSAQQFPDLHSELNLSSLELGDSALYFCASSVGNRGTADYGYTFGSGTRLTVV.

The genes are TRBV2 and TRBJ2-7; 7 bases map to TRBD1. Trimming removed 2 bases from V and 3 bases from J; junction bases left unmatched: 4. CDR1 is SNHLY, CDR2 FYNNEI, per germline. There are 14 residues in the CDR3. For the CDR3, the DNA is TGTGCCAGCAGTGAAAACAGGGGTTTCTACGAGCAGTACTTC. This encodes CASSENRGFYEQYF. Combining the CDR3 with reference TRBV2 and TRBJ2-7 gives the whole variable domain EPEVTQTPSHQVTQMGQEVILRCVPISNHLYFYWYRQILGQKVEFLVSFYNNEISEKSEIFDDQFSVERPDGSNFTLKIRSTKLEDSAMYFCASSENRGFYEQYFGPGTRLTVT.

The CDR3 DNA is TGTGCCAGCAGCGTCGGGGATTCTAGCTCCTATAATTCACCCCTCCACTTT. Encoded protein: CASSVGDSSSYNSPLHF. The chain has TRBV9 and TRBJ1-6; D uncertain. Germline V gene data show CDR1 as SGDLS and CDR2 as YYNGEE. The CDR3 has 17 amino acids. V was clipped by 2 bases and J by 0 bases, with 12 bases between them.

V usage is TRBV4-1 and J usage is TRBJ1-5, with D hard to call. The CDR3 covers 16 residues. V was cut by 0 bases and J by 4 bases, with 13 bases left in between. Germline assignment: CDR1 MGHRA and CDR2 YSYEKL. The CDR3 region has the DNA TGCGCCAGCAGCCAAGACTCTATTTCCCTAAATCAGCCCCAGCATTTT. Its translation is CASSQDSISLNQPQHF.

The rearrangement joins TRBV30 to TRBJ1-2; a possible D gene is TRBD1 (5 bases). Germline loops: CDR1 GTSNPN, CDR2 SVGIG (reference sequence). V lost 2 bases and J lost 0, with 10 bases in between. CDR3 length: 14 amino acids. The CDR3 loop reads CAWSPYRTNYGYTF. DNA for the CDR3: TGTGCCTGGAGTCCCTACAGGACTAACTATGGCTACACCTTC.

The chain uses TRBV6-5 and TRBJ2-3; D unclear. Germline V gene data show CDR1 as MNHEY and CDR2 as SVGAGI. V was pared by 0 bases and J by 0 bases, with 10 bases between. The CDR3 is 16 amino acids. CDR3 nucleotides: TGTGCCAGCAGTTACTCGATCAGTCCCAGCACAGATACGCAGTATTTT. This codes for CASSYSISPSTDTQYF.

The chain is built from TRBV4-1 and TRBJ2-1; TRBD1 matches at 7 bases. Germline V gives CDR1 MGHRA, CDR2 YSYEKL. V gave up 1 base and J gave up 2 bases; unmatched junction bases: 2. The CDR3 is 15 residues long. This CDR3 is CASSQVGTAYNEQFF. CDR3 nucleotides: TGCGCCAGCAGCCAAGTCGGGACAGCCTACAATGAGCAGTTCTTC.

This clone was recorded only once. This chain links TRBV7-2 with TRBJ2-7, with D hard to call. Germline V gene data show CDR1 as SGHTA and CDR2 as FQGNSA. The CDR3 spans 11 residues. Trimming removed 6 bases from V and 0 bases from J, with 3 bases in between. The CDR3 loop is CASSNSYEQYF. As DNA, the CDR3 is TGTGCCAGCAGTAACTCCTACGAGCAGTACTTC.

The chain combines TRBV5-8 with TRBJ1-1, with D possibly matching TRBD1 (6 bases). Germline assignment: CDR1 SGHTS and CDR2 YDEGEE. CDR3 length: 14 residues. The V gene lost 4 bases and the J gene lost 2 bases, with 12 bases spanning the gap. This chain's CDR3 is CASSRGAANTEAFF. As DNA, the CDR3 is TGTGCCAGCAGCCGGGGGGCAGCCAACACTGAAGCTTTCTTT.

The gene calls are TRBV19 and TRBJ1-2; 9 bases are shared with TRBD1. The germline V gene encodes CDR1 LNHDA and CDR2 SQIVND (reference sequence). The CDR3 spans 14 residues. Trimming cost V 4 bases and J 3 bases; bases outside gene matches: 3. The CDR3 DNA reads TGTGCCAGTAGTAGGGACAGGGAGGACTATGGCTACACCTTC. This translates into CASSRDREDYGYTF.

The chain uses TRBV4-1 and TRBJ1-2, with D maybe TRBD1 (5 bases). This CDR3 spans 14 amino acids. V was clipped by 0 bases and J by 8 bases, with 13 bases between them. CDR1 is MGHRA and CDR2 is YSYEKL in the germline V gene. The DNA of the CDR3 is TGCGCCAGCAGCCAAGAAGGACATCACTGGGGCTACACCTTC. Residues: CASSQEGHHWGYTF.

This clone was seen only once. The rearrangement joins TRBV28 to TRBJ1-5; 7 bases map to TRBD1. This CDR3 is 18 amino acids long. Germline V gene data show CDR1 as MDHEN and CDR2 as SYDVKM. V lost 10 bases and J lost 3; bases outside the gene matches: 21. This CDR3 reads CATNYNRGAVPDNQPQHF. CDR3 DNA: TGTGCCACCAATTATAACAGGGGTGCGGTCCCCGACAATCAGCCCCAGCATTTT.

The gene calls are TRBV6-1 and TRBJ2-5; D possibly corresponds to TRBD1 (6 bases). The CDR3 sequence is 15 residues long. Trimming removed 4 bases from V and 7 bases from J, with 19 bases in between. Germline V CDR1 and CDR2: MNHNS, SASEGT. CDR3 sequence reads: CASSVRTQGPLTQYF. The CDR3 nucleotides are TGTGCCAGCAGTGTACGGACACAGGGCCCACTGACCCAGTACTTC.

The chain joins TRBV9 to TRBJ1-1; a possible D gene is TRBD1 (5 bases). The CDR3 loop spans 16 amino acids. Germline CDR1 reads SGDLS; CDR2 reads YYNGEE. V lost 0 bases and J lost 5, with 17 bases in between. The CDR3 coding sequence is TGTGCCAGCAGCGTAGTCAGGGTGGGAACCCGGACTGAAGCTTTCTTT. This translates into CASSVVRVGTRTEAFF.